This T cell receptor beta chain was obtained from a study of OX40 agonist ivuxolimab in advanced cancers. Study details: Patients undergoing dose escalation presented with hepatocellular carcinoma, melanoma, renal cell or head and neck cancer. Overall study findings and caveats: The average count of expanded clones was higher among CD8+ T cells than among CD4+.

Assay: immunoSEQ multiplex PCR; the TCRdb copy retains only in-frame clones and omits some. The data contain under 85,000 clones, about 93% of them singletons. CDR3 length equals 12 residues. V was cut by 2 bases and J by 7 bases, with 9 bases left in between. Germline V gene data show CDR1 as SEHNR and CDR2 as FQNEAQ (reference sequence). In regard to this clone: What it binds is not known.

The source of this sequence is an adult with an advanced solid tumor such as melanoma, head and neck, liver or kidney cancer. The source was CD4+ or CD8+ T cells sorted from blood, collected in a trial of the OX40 agonist ivuxolimab. This chain uses TRBV7-9 with TRBJ2-7, with D uncertain. Here the CDR3 reads CASSLRSREQYF. CDR3 coding DNA: TGTGCCAGCAGCTTAAGGTCCCGGGAGCAGTACTTC.